This TCR beta chain was found in a study of blood T cell repertoires in COVID-19. This clone was observed a few times. Germline CDR1 reads GTSNPN; CDR2 reads SVGIG (reference sequence). The CDR3 loop spans 13 amino acids. Deletions cut 1 base from V and 5 bases from J, with 8 bases between. As handled by the study authors: Reference gene primers were amplified, and this amplification served to estimate nucleated cell counts. Some clones are missing from TCRdb's copy, which holds only in-frame ones; the method was immunoSEQ multiplex PCR. That table gives V, J and clone size, and the DNA gave D and trimming. The sample records a few hundred thousand clones, around 85% being singletons.

This clonotype was obtained from a woman between 18 and 30 years old with acute or convalescent COVID-19. This rearrangement joins TRBV30 to TRBJ1-4; D is ambiguous. Sequenced sample: peripheral blood. The CDR3 DNA reads as TGTGCCTGGAGTGCCGGGTTCAATGAAAAACTGTTTTTT. Translation gives CAWSAGFNEKLFF.